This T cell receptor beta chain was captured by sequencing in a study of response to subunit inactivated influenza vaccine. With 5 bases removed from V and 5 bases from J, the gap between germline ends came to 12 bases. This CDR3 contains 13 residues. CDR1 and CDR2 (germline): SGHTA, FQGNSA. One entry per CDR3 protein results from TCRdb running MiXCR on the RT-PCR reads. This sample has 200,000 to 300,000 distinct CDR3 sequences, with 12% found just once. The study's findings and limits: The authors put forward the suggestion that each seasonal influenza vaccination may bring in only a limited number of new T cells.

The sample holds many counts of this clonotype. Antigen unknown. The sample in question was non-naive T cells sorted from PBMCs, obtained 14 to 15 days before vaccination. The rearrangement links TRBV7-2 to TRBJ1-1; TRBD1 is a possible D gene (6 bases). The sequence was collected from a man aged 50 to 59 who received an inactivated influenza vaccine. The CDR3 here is CASSIGGGTEAFF. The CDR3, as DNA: TGTGCCAGCAGCATCGGGGGCGGTACTGAAGCTTTCTTT.